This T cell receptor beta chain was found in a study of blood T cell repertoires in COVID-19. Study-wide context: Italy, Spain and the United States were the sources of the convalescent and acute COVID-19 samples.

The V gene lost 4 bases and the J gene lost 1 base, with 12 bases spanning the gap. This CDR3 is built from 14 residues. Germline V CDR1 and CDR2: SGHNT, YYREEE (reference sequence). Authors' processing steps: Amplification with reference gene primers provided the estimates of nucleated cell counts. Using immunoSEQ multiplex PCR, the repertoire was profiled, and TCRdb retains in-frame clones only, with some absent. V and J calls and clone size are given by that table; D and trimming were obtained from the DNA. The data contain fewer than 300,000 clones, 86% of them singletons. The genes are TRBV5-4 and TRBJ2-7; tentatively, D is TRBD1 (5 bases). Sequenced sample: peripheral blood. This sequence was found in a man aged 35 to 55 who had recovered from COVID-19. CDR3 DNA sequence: TGTGCCAGCAGCAGACTGACAGCTTCCTACGAGCAGTACTTC. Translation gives CASSRLTASYEQYF.